The rows below give T cell receptor beta chains drawn from one sample of a study of siplizumab effects on memory and regulatory T cells. Assay: immunoSEQ multiplex PCR; the TCRdb copy retains only in-frame clones and omits some. The sample records some 62,000 clones, 70% to 80% being singletons. Sequencing was done on a sample of memory CD4+ T cells sorted from blood. The receptors derive from a human donor in good health. Each CDR3 is given with its conserved first and last residue. A D gene is named only where the DNA matches it firmly. Clone size is not always given. Where it is, it says once, few, many or a class for expanded clones.

CDR3aa | CDR3nt | d_gene | v_gene | abundance | j_gene
CASSQIPPQGAWETQYF | TGCGCCAGCAGCCAAATACCGCCACAGGGGGCGTGGGAGACCCAGTACTTC | TRBD1 | TRBV4-1 | few | TRBJ2-5
CASASSGGGNEQFF | TGTGCCAGTGCTTCTAGCGGGGGGGGCAATGAGCAGTTCTTC | TRBD2 | TRBV28 | . | TRBJ2-1
CASSLFSGSTDTQYF | TGCGCCAGCAGCTTGTTTAGCGGGAGCACAGATACGCAGTATTTT | TRBD2 | TRBV5-1 | . | TRBJ2-3
CASSPPSGGPRYHEQYF | TGTGCCAGCAGCCCACCTAGCGGGGGGCCTCGATACCACGAGCAGTACTTC | TRBD2 | TRBV7-6 | . | TRBJ2-7
CASSVPTGGNGYTF | TGTGCCAGTAGTGTGCCTACAGGGGGCAATGGCTACACCTTC | TRBD1 | TRBV19 | . | TRBJ1-2
CASSLDQNTEAFF | TGTGCCAGCAGCTTGGATCAGAACACTGAAGCTTTCTTT | . | TRBV5-6 | . | TRBJ1-1
CASSRPREPYNEQFF | TGTGCCAGCAGCCGCCCCCGTGAGCCTTACAATGAGCAGTTCTTC | . | TRBV7-2 | . | TRBJ2-1
CAWSSMYQETQYF | TGTGCCTGGAGCTCAATGTACCAAGAGACCCAGTACTTC | . | TRBV30 | . | TRBJ2-5
CASIRNTEAFF | TGTGCCAGCATACGTAACACTGAAGCTTTCTTT | . | TRBV25-1 | few | TRBJ1-1
CASSKQGSNSPLHF | TGTGCCAGCAGCAAACAGGGGTCTAATTCACCCCTCCACTTT | TRBD1 | TRBV9 | few | TRBJ1-6
CASNKGSPNYGYTF | TGTGCCAGCAATAAGGGTTCGCCCAACTATGGCTACACCTTC | . | TRBV6-6 | . | TRBJ1-2
CASSEGMEETQYF | TGTGCCAGCAGCGAGGGGATGGAAGAGACCCAGTACTTC | . | TRBV5-6 | . | TRBJ2-5
CATSRAKVAEAFF | TGTGCCACCAGCAGAGCAAAGGTGGCTGAAGCTTTCTTT | . | TRBV15 | . | TRBJ1-1
CASSISSGGAHEQFF | TGTGCCAGTAGTATCAGCAGCGGGGGGGCCCATGAGCAGTTCTTC | TRBD2 | TRBV19 | . | TRBJ2-1
CASRWGTSGSDTQYF | TGTGCCAGCAGATGGGGGACTAGCGGGTCAGATACGCAGTATTTT | TRBD2 | TRBV2 | once | TRBJ2-3
CASSIVGNYGYTF | TGTGCCAGTAGTATAGTGGGGAACTATGGCTACACCTTC | . | TRBV19 | few | TRBJ1-2
CASSDARGKETQYF | TGTGCCAGCAGTGACGCCCGGGGGAAAGAGACCCAGTACTTC | . | TRBV25-1 | once | TRBJ2-5
CASSSAGRGANVLTF | TGTGCCAGCAGCTCAGCGGGGCGTGGGGCCAACGTCCTGACTTTC | TRBD2 | TRBV7-3 | . | TRBJ2-6
CASRLPGRGAEAFF | TGTGCCAGCAGACTCCCTGGGAGAGGGGCTGAAGCTTTCTTT | . | TRBV28 | . | TRBJ1-1
CASSLDSHYEQYF | TGTGCCAGCAGCTTAGACAGTCACTACGAGCAGTACTTC | . | TRBV11-3 | few | TRBJ2-7
CASSGSKVNTGELFF | TGTGCCAGTTCAGGGAGCAAAGTAAACACCGGGGAGCTGTTTTTT | . | TRBV19 | . | TRBJ2-2
CASSLGAGEQFF | TGCGCCAGCAGCTTGGGAGCGGGGGAGCAGTTCTTC | TRBD2 | TRBV5-1 | once | TRBJ2-1
CATQPGRTSYEQYF | TGTGCCACTCAACCCGGGAGAACCTCCTACGAGCAGTACTTC | . | TRBV19 | . | TRBJ2-7
CASSQGWADTGELFF | TGTGCCAGCAGCCAAGGATGGGCCGACACCGGGGAGCTGTTTTTT | . | TRBV14 | . | TRBJ2-2
CATRQGQGAYEQYF | TGTGCCACCAGACAGGGACAGGGGGCCTACGAGCAGTACTTC | TRBD1 | TRBV15 | . | TRBJ2-7
CATIFSAGGKFF | TGTGCCACCATCTTCTCGGCGGGGGGAAAGTTCTTC | TRBD2 | TRBV15 | few | TRBJ2-1
CAWSGSGFGTQYF | TGTGCCTGGAGTGGTTCGGGGTTCGGTACGCAGTATTTT | . | TRBV30 | . | TRBJ2-3
CASGDRGNYGYTF | TGTGCCAGCGGTGACAGGGGGAACTATGGCTACACCTTC | TRBD1 | TRBV6-6 | . | TRBJ1-2
CASSLFGDQPQHF | TGTGCCAGCAGCTTGTTTGGCGATCAGCCCCAGCATTTT | . | TRBV5-6 | . | TRBJ1-5
CASSLNLGPLNYGYTF | TGTGCCAGCTCACTAAACTTGGGGCCTCTTAACTATGGCTACACCTTC | . | TRBV18 | once | TRBJ1-2
CASSPTGTHEKLFF | TGTGCCAGCAGCCCGACAGGGACCCATGAAAAACTGTTTTTT | TRBD1 | TRBV28 | . | TRBJ1-4
CASSPHHRGLAGGIYNEQFF | TGTGCCAGCAGTCCACACCACCGAGGACTAGCGGGGGGGATATACAATGAGCAGTTCTTC | TRBD2 | TRBV28 | . | TRBJ2-1
CASSLKLSGIGTDTQYF | TGTGCCAGCAGCCTCAAACTGTCAGGGATCGGCACAGATACGCAGTATTTT | . | TRBV5-4 | . | TRBJ2-3
CASSPLEGRTDTQYF | TGTGCCAGCAGCCCCCTCGAGGGGAGAACAGATACGCAGTATTTT | . | TRBV9 | once | TRBJ2-3
CASQKRGGMNTEAFF | TGTGCCAGCCAGAAAAGGGGGGGGATGAACACTGAAGCTTTCTTT | . | TRBV19 | . | TRBJ1-1